The subject of this entry is one T cell receptor beta chain. As yet, its antigen is unknown. Constant-region reverse primers amplified full-length variable regions, followed by semi-nested Nested Universal Primer A PCR. From the 5' RACE reads, TCRdb called clonotypes with MiXCR, one entry per CDR3 protein. The sample holds 45,000 to 55,000 distinct CDR3 sequences, roughly a quarter seen once. The ends were cut back, 3 bases at V and 1 base at J, with 15 bases in the middle. Germline lookup yields CDR1 SQVTM and CDR2 ANQGSEA. The CDR3 is 15 residues long. Study-level results: The TCR gene usage of tumor memory CD4+ T cells clustered together with blood and lymph node memory CD4+ cells and with lymph node naive CD4+ cells.

This chain uses TRBV29-1 with TRBJ1-1; no clear D. The sequenced sample consisted of tumor-infiltrating naive CD4+ T cells sorted from the breast tumor. As for subset: naive CD4+ T cells, CD4+CD45RA+CD25-. The receptor was isolated from a female donor with breast cancer. The CDR3 sequence is CSVEHSERANTEAFF. CDR3 in DNA: TGCAGCGTTGAGCACTCCGAAAGGGCGAACACTGAAGCTTTCTTT.